The next 14 T cell receptor beta chains were all read from a single sample in a study of identical twins. TCRdb itself ran the 5' RACE reads through MiXCR, one entry per CDR3 protein. This table has 700,000 to 950,000 distinct CDR3 sequences, around 12% appearing once. The same specimen was also included in a second study, on yellow fever vaccine responses in identical twins.

The sequenced sample was PBMCs. These receptors came from a woman younger than 35 in good health.

There are many counts of this clonotype. This chain uses TRBV7-9 with TRBJ2-3, with TRBD2 matching over 14 bases. This CDR3 is built from 16 residues. V lost 5 bases to trimming and J lost 4 bases; unmatched junction nucleotides: 5. CDR1 SEHNR and CDR2 FQNEAQ come from the germline V gene (reference sequence). This CDR3 is CASSPGGLAGADTQYF. CDR3 nucleotides: TGTGCCAGCAGCCCGGGGGGACTAGCGGGAGCAGATACGCAGTATTTT.

The J gene is TRBJ1-1, the V gene TRBV12-3 or TRBV12-4, with D possibly TRBD1 on 5 matching bases. The CDR3 covers 14 residues. Trimming cost V 6 bases and J 7 bases, with 18 bases left between them. The CDR3 DNA reads TGTGCCAGCAGAGCCCTTGTGGGGCTCAGTGAAGCTTTCTTT. Its translation is CASRALVGLSEAFF.

The chain joins TRBV7-9 to TRBJ2-5; TRBD1 agrees at 7 bases. CDR1 is SEHNR, CDR2 FQNEAQ, per germline (reference sequence). V was clipped by 1 base and J by 4 bases; unmatched bases: 9. The CDR3 loop spans 16 amino acids. The CDR3 DNA reads as TGTGCCAGCAGCTTAGGCCCTTCAGGGGGATCAGAGACCCAGTACTTC. Its protein is CASSLGPSGGSETQYF.

This sequence joins TRBV5-5 and TRBJ2-2; D is possibly TRBD2 (5 bases). V gave up 4 bases and J gave up 0 bases, with 16 bases separating them. The CDR3 has 17 residues. Germline V gene lookup returns CDR1 SGHKS and CDR2 YYEKEE (reference sequence). CDR3 loop: CASSTEGGRSNTGELFF. The CDR3 bases are TGTGCCAGCAGCACAGAAGGCGGGCGGTCGAACACCGGGGAGCTGTTTTTT.

This chain uses TRBV7-9 with TRBJ2-1; TRBD2 aligns across 11 bases. Germline V lookup: CDR1 SEHNR, CDR2 FQNEAQ (reference sequence). The J segment lost 9 bases and the V segment lost 3 bases, leaving 4 bases of the junction unmatched. The CDR3 loop spans 14 amino acids. The CDR3 region is CASSLEGTSGEQFF. The CDR3 DNA sequence: TGTGCCAGCAGCTTGGAAGGGACTAGCGGTGAGCAGTTCTTC.

In this sample, this clonotype turned up many times. This chain joins TRBV12-3 or TRBV12-4 and TRBJ2-3; 10 nucleotides line up with TRBD1. CDR3 length: 14 amino acids. The trim removed 8 bases at V and 4 bases at J, leaving 6 bases unmatched. The CDR3 region has the DNA TGTGCCAGCGCCGGGACAGGGGTGCCAGATACGCAGTATTTT. It encodes CASAGTGVPDTQYF.

The J gene is TRBJ2-1, the V gene TRBV7-9, with 8 bases that match TRBD1. CDR1 is SEHNR, CDR2 FQNEAQ, per germline (reference sequence). V gave up 4 bases and J gave up 5 bases; unmatched junction bases: 4. There are 14 residues in the CDR3. The CDR3 DNA reads TGTGCCAGCAGCTCCTCAGGGGGCCACAATGAGCAGTTCTTC. This translates into CASSSSGGHNEQFF.

The V gene is TRBV7-2, the J gene TRBJ2-5; D not resolved. Deletions cut 1 base from V and 3 bases from J, with 6 bases between. In germline, CDR1 is SGHTA, CDR2 FQGNSA. CDR3 length: 13 residues. DNA of the CDR3: TGTGCCAGCAGCTTAGAATGGGAAGAGACCCAGTACTTC. Protein: CASSLEWEETQYF.

This clonotype was found a few times. The gene calls are TRBV12-3 or TRBV12-4 and TRBJ1-6; D is unresolved. Deletions cut 5 bases from V and 7 bases from J, with 6 bases between. This CDR3 is built from 12 residues. The CDR3 here is CASSTTNSPLHF. The DNA for the CDR3 is TGTGCCAGCAGTACGACAAATTCACCCCTCCACTTT.

The V gene is TRBV5-6, the J gene TRBJ2-1; tentative D call: TRBD1 (5 bases). This CDR3 comprises 15 residues. V was cut by 4 bases and J by 0 bases, with 11 bases left in between. CDR1 SGHDT and CDR2 YYEEEE come from the germline V gene. This CDR3 is CASSLGPASYNEQFF. CDR3 DNA sequence: TGTGCCAGCAGCCTGGGGCCCGCCTCCTACAATGAGCAGTTCTTC.

This clonotype was observed a handful of times. The chain recombines TRBV6-5 with TRBJ1-6, with D unresolved. The CDR3 has 16 amino acids. Germline V lookup: CDR1 MNHEY, CDR2 SVGAGI. V shed 0 bases and J shed 0 bases, with 6 bases lying between them. As DNA, the CDR3 is TGTGCCAGCAGTTACTCAAGGAGCTCCTATAATTCACCCCTCCACTTT. Its translation: CASSYSRSSYNSPLHF.

This clonotype appeared a few times. V and J are TRBV5-5 and TRBJ1-5; perhaps TRBD1 as D (5 bases). V lost 4 bases, J lost 5 bases, and 13 bases lay in between. The CDR3 extends over 14 amino acids. CDR1 and CDR2 from the germline V gene are SGHKS and YYEKEE (reference sequence). In DNA form, the CDR3 reads TGTGCCAGCAGCGTGCGGCCGGGGGATCAGCCCCAGCATTTT. Residues: CASSVRPGDQPQHF.

This chain links TRBV2 with TRBJ2-7; no firm D call. From germline, CDR1 is SNHLY and CDR2 FYNNEI. This CDR3 has 15 amino acids. V was cut by 6 bases and J by 0 bases, with 15 bases left in between. The CDR3 is CASRADTLPSYEQYF. CDR3 DNA: TGTGCCAGCAGGGCTGACACCCTCCCCTCCTACGAGCAGTACTTC.

This clonotype came up a few times. CDR3 in amino acids: CASSLALYSNQPQHF. CDR3 coding DNA: TGTGCCAGCAGTTTAGCGCTCTATAGCAATCAGCCCCAGCATTTT. This chain links TRBV12-3 or TRBV12-4 with TRBJ1-5; D gene unclear. This CDR3 comprises 15 residues. V was cut by 0 bases and J by 0 bases, with 6 bases left in between.